These 20 T cell receptor beta chains originate from one sample sequenced in a study of CD8 T cells in ankylosing spondylitis. TCRdb re-derived calls from the 5' RACE reads in MiXCR, one entry per CDR3 protein. Of about 220,000 distinct CDR3 sequences listed, about 10% are singletons. The sample comprised blood, either unsorted or a sorted T cell fraction (not recorded which). The receptors here all came from a male donor with ankylosing spondylitis or in good health (not recorded which).

The chain's CDR3 is CASRATSETQYF. The CDR3 nucleotides are TGTGCCAGCAGAGCCACCTCAGAGACCCAGTACTTC. The J gene is TRBJ2-5, the V gene TRBV7-6; D is unclear. V was pared by 6 bases and J by 4 bases, with 9 bases between. This CDR3 comprises 12 residues. From germline, CDR1 is SGHVS and CDR2 FNYEAQ.

The rearrangement joins TRBV7-2 to TRBJ2-3; D is possibly TRBD1 or TRBD2 (5 bases each). Trimming removed 0 bases from V and 0 bases from J, with 19 bases in between. The CDR3 is made up of 19 amino acids. The V gene's germline CDR1 is SGHTA and CDR2 FQGNSA. As DNA, the CDR3 is TGTGCCAGCAGCTTAGCGCTCAGGGCGGGTCGTGGGAGCACAGATACGCAGTATTTT. It translates to CASSLALRAGRGSTDTQYF.

The chain links TRBV5-6 to TRBJ2-3; D gene unclear. The germline V and J ends were trimmed by 9 bases and 6 bases, with 20 bases remaining between them. The CDR3 runs to 14 residues. CDR1 SGHDT and CDR2 YYEEEE come from the germline V gene. CDR3 residues: CAIGPALAPDTQYF. The CDR3 region has the DNA TGTGCCATCGGCCCCGCCCTTGCCCCGGATACGCAGTATTTT.

In this sample, this clonotype turned up many times. The chain employs TRBV5-1 and TRBJ2-1; 7 bases match TRBD2. The V gene's germline CDR1 is SGHRS and CDR2 YFSETQ. V shed 4 bases, J shed 5 bases, and the junction held 6 bases outside the gene matches. The CDR3 length is 14 residues. CDR3 sequence: CASSSGTMNNEQFF. CDR3 in DNA: TGCGCCAGCAGCAGCGGGACGATGAACAATGAGCAGTTCTTC.

The chain carries TRBV10-3 and TRBJ2-1; 7 positions match TRBD1. The length of the CDR3 is 14 residues. Germline CDR1 and CDR2: ENHRY and SYGVKD. CDR3 sequence: CGTQTLSTGLGQFF. In nucleotides, the CDR3 is TGTGGCACCCAGACCCTATCGACAGGGCTTGGGCAGTTCTTC.

The rearrangement joins TRBV24-1 to TRBJ2-5; D may be TRBD2 (6 bases). The V and J ends lost 5 bases and 2 bases respectively, with 8 bases between them. CDR1 KGHDR and CDR2 SFDVKD come from the germline V gene. CDR3 length: 13 amino acids. CDR3 amino acids: CATSGGGQETQYF. DNA of the CDR3: TGTGCCACCAGTGGTGGGGGGCAAGAGACCCAGTACTTC.

The gene calls are TRBV9 and TRBJ2-3; the D is unclear. The length of the CDR3 is 12 residues. The germline gives CDR1 SGDLS, CDR2 YYNGEE. Trimming took 1 base from V and 5 from J, leaving 5 bases between them. The CDR3 sequence: CASSVSQDTQYF. In DNA, the CDR3 is TGTGCCAGCAGCGTATCACAAGATACGCAGTATTTT.

This clonotype was counted between two and nine times. CDR3: CASRSTGETQYF. In DNA, the CDR3 is TGTGCCAGTAGGTCGACAGGGGAGACCCAGTACTTC. This chain connects TRBV19 to TRBJ2-5, with TRBD1 matching over 7 bases. Germline CDR1 reads LNHDA; CDR2 reads SQIVND (reference sequence). J was trimmed by 5 bases and V by 6 bases; bases with no gene match: 3. The length of the CDR3 is 12 residues.

This clonotype was counted many times. The chain recombines TRBV12-3 or TRBV12-4 with TRBJ1-6; D call uncertain. Trimming removed 6 bases at V and 7 bases at J, with 13 bases between. The CDR3 has 14 amino acids. CDR3: CASRTDGPNSPLHF. CDR3 DNA sequence: TGTGCCAGCAGGACCGACGGGCCAAATTCACCCCTCCACTTT.

The chain combines TRBV11-1 with TRBJ2-7, with D possibly being TRBD1 or TRBD2 (5 bases each). Germline CDR1 is SGHAT and CDR2 is FQDESV (reference sequence). V was cut by 5 bases and J by 0 bases, with 17 bases left in between. CDR3 length: 16 amino acids. The CDR3 is CASSPQGPRGSYEQYF. The CDR3 coding sequence is TGTGCCAGCAGCCCCCAAGGTCCGAGGGGCTCCTACGAGCAGTACTTC. The variable domain in full, completed from reference TRBV11-1 and TRBJ2-7, reads EAEVAQSPRYKITEKSQAVAFWCDPISGHATLYWYRQILGQGPELLVQFQDESVVDDSQLPKDRFSAERLKGVDSTLKIQPAELGDSAMYLCASSPQGPRGSYEQYFGPGTRLTVT.

The V gene is TRBV24-1, the J gene TRBJ1-2; perhaps TRBD1 as D (6 bases). V was cut by 6 bases and J by 3 bases, with 7 bases left in between. CDR1 is KGHDR, CDR2 SFDVKD, per germline. CDR3 length: 12 residues. CDR3 sequence reads: CATSPGDYGYTF. CDR3 nucleotide sequence: TGTGCCACCAGTCCAGGGGACTATGGCTACACCTTC.

This clonotype has a count of ten or more. This chain uses TRBV7-9 with TRBJ1-2; 9 bases line up with TRBD1. The CDR3 spans 14 residues. Germline loops: CDR1 SEHNR, CDR2 FQNEAQ (reference sequence). J lost 9 bases, V lost 5 bases, and 10 bases had no gene match. The CDR3, as DNA: TGTGCCAGCAGCAGACCGGGACAGGGTATCAGCTACACCTTC. Protein: CASSRPGQGISYTF.

V and J are TRBV28 and TRBJ2-3; 12 nucleotides agree with TRBD2. This CDR3 has 17 residues. V lost 4 bases to trimming and J lost 2 bases; unmatched junction nucleotides: 7. Germline assignment: CDR1 MDHEN and CDR2 SYDVKM. In DNA form, the CDR3 reads TGTGCCAGCAGTTCTCCCGGACTAGCGGGGAACACAGATACGCAGTATTTT. This encodes CASSSPGLAGNTDTQYF.

This clonotype was seen ten or more times. The genes are TRBV7-2 and TRBJ1-1; a possible D gene is TRBD1 (6 bases). Germline loops: CDR1 SGHTA, CDR2 FQGNSA. The CDR3 extends over 15 amino acids. V lost 1 base to trimming and J lost 5 bases, with 14 bases between them. CDR3 protein: CASSLDNRVGTEAFF. DNA of the CDR3: TGTGCCAGCAGCTTAGATAACAGGGTGGGGACTGAAGCTTTCTTT.

The chain carries TRBV20-1 and TRBJ2-7; 10 nucleotides match TRBD1. The CDR3 runs 14 residues. Germline CDR1 and CDR2: DFQATT and SNEGSKA (reference sequence). The V segment lost 3 bases and the J segment 12 bases; nucleotides outside the gene matches: 14. The CDR3 DNA reads TGCAGTGCTAGGCCCGGGACAGGGGTTTCCCAGGCGTACTTC. Translating it yields CSARPGTGVSQAYF.

The gene calls are TRBV29-1 and TRBJ2-1; 7 nucleotides line up with TRBD2. Looked up from germline, CDR1 is SQVTM and CDR2 is ANQGSEA. The CDR3 contains 14 residues. Losses at the gene ends were 7 bases for V and 4 bases for J; bases not matched to a gene: 10. The CDR3 sequence is CSGTRGGVYNEQFF. The CDR3 DNA reads as TGCAGCGGAACCCGGGGAGGGGTTTACAATGAGCAGTTCTTC.

This clonotype was counted at least ten times. The chain joins TRBV27 to TRBJ2-7, with D perhaps matching TRBD1 or TRBD2 (6 bases each). Germline-derived CDR1 and CDR2 are MNHEY and SMNVEV (reference sequence). This CDR3 region has 14 residues. V lost 8 bases and J lost 3, with 17 bases in between. The CDR3 sequence is CASRRGTEVYEQYF. The CDR3 coding sequence is TGTGCCAGCCGGAGGGGGACCGAAGTCTACGAGCAGTACTTC.

This clonotype was detected only a few times. The junction departs from the called germline gene at one end, perhaps through a read error. The chain combines TRBV20-1 with TRBJ2-3; the match to TRBD2 covers 14 bases. CDR1 and CDR2 from the germline V gene are DFQATT and SNEGSKA (reference sequence). The CDR3 covers 17 residues. The CDR3: CCASPGLAGASTDTQYF. In DNA form, the CDR3 reads TGCTGTGCTAGTCCGGGACTAGCGGGGGCTAGCACAGATACGCAGTATTTT.

As for this clonotype: This may be a read error, as it is one base from a much larger clone. The genes are TRBV5-5 and TRBJ2-7; 7 nucleotides match TRBD2. There are 14 residues in the CDR3. CDR1 and CDR2 from the germline V gene are SGHKS and YYEKEE (reference sequence). This chain's CDR3 is CASSLGTGSREQHF. CDR3 coding DNA: TGTGCCAGCAGCCTGGGGACGGGTTCGCGGGAGCAGCACTTC.

This clonotype was seen at least ten times. CDR3 in amino acids: CASSSLGQGFTGELFF. In nucleotides, the CDR3 is TGTGCCAGCAGTTCCCTGGGACAGGGCTTCACCGGGGAGCTGTTTTTT. The chain has TRBV6-5 and TRBJ2-2; TRBD1 aligns across 9 bases. CDR3 size: 16 residues. Germline CDR1 reads MNHEY; CDR2 reads SVGAGI. V gave up 4 bases and J gave up 4 bases; unmatched junction bases: 7.